This entry concerns a single T cell receptor beta chain. What it binds is not known. The data were taken from a study of response to subunit inactivated influenza vaccine. The CDR3 consists of 13 residues. Trimming shortened V by 2 bases and J by 6 bases, and 9 bases separated the two germline ends. Germline CDR1 SGHTA, CDR2 FQGTGA. Study-wide results and caveats: Authors suggested that a seasonal influenza vaccination recruits few new T cells each time.

TCRdb ran MiXCR on the RT-PCR reads and lists one entry per CDR3 protein. Of about 650,000 distinct CDR3 sequences listed, 14% are singletons. The sequence was collected from a man aged 50-60 years who received an inactivated influenza vaccine. The specimen comprised PBMCs from blood, sampled around two weeks before vaccination. The V call is TRBV7-3, the J call TRBJ2-3; D is unresolved. CDR3 DNA sequence: TGTGCCAGCAGCTTATTAGTGAAGGATACGCAGTATTTT. It specifies CASSLLVKDTQYF.